The TCR beta chain described here comes from a study of technical replicates of blood from a handful of donors. Germline-derived CDR1 and CDR2 are SGHRS and YFSETQ. The CDR3 runs to 15 residues. V was shortened by 0 bases and J by 8 bases, with 14 bases between the two germline ends. The method was immunoSEQ multiplex PCR; TCRdb's version includes in-frame clones alone and lacks a portion of them. The sample shows more than 15,000 clones, 82% of them seen only once. Sequenced input: PBMCs. V usage is TRBV5-1 and J usage is TRBJ1-4; D gene ambiguous. This TCR was sampled from a human donor in good health. Some clones in this sample may be carry-over from other donors' samples. The CDR3 protein is CASSLASGVQEKLFF. The CDR3 bases are TGCGCCAGCAGCTTGGCCAGCGGGGTTCAAGAAAAACTGTTTTTT.